Listed below are T cell receptor beta chains from one sample, sequenced in a study of blood T cell repertoires in COVID-19. Produced via immunoSEQ multiplex PCR; TCRdb's table is partial and in-frame only. The sample lists about 62,000 clones, around 84% occurring once. The sample was peripheral blood. The source of these receptors is a man between 70 and 80 years old with acute or convalescent COVID-19. Both conserved end residues are trimmed from each CDR3. Fields, in order: J gene, V gene, CDR3 protein.

j_gene: TRBJ1-5; v_gene: TRBV7-8; CDR3aa: ASSLEIGSNQPQH
j_gene: TRBJ1-4; v_gene: TRBV25-1; CDR3aa: ASSELTTVNEKLF
j_gene: TRBJ2-7; v_gene: TRBV15; CDR3aa: ATSRDPPGTGNEQY
j_gene: TRBJ2-7; v_gene: TRBV6-5; CDR3aa: ASSLAPGDVYEQY
j_gene: TRBJ2-1; v_gene: TRBV11-2; CDR3aa: ASSLVDEQF
j_gene: TRBJ1-2; v_gene: TRBV6-6; CDR3aa: ASSLRQGVGYT
j_gene: TRBJ2-7; v_gene: TRBV7-2; CDR3aa: ASSSTSGFHEQY
j_gene: TRBJ1-3; v_gene: TRBV9; CDR3aa: ASSGRPTGGFGNTIY
j_gene: TRBJ1-1; v_gene: TRBV5-8; CDR3aa: ASSLGNRGRTAEAF
j_gene: TRBJ2-3; v_gene: TRBV6-6; CDR3aa: ASSPPGTSGRETQY
j_gene: TRBJ2-7; v_gene: TRBV28; CDR3aa: ASSLWSRAYEQY
j_gene: TRBJ2-3; v_gene: TRBV5-4; CDR3aa: ASSLTGEADTQY
j_gene: TRBJ2-5; v_gene: TRBV15; CDR3aa: ATSRAPRGQETQY
j_gene: TRBJ1-2; v_gene: TRBV6-5; CDR3aa: ASSRQGYGYT
j_gene: TRBJ1-1; v_gene: TRBV5-1; CDR3aa: ASSYQTASAEAF
j_gene: TRBJ1-1; v_gene: TRBV30; CDR3aa: AWTNLGRGYTEAF
j_gene: TRBJ1-5; v_gene: TRBV2; CDR3aa: ASSEATGVWQPQH
j_gene: TRBJ1-5; v_gene: TRBV6-5; CDR3aa: ASSSRGSERPQH
j_gene: TRBJ1-5; v_gene: TRBV15; CDR3aa: ATSTGFNQPQH
j_gene: TRBJ2-7; v_gene: TRBV6-5; CDR3aa: ASSHFPSYEQY
j_gene: TRBJ2-6; v_gene: TRBV28; CDR3aa: ASSLDSKPGANVLT
j_gene: TRBJ2-1; v_gene: TRBV19; CDR3aa: ASSNGQGARNNEQF
j_gene: TRBJ1-1; v_gene: TRBV6-5; CDR3aa: ASSRGNTEAF
j_gene: TRBJ1-6; v_gene: TRBV18; CDR3aa: ASSPGWVRSSPLH
j_gene: TRBJ1-5; v_gene: TRBV28; CDR3aa: ASSSTRQGGNQPQH
j_gene: TRBJ1-1; v_gene: TRBV6-5; CDR3aa: ASSYSIGQMNTEAF
j_gene: TRBJ2-3; v_gene: TRBV6-6; CDR3aa: ASSYGQSFDTQY
j_gene: TRBJ1-2; v_gene: TRBV7-2; CDR3aa: ASSRSGDPRSYGYT
j_gene: TRBJ2-1; v_gene: TRBV7-2; CDR3aa: ASSPGQGPYNEQF
j_gene: TRBJ1-1; v_gene: TRBV24-1; CDR3aa: ATSGVGNTEAF
j_gene: TRBJ1-6; v_gene: TRBV7-3; CDR3aa: ASSLRADNSPLH
j_gene: TRBJ2-2; v_gene: TRBV11-3; CDR3aa: ASSGGGVGTGELF
j_gene: TRBJ1-4; v_gene: TRBV30; CDR3aa: AWMGTGGEKLF
j_gene: TRBJ1-5; v_gene: TRBV18; CDR3aa: ASSLARGGNQPQH
j_gene: TRBJ1-5; v_gene: TRBV27; CDR3aa: ASSLLGTSGSNQPQH
j_gene: TRBJ1-1; v_gene: TRBV18; CDR3aa: ASSAGQENTEAF
j_gene: TRBJ2-3; v_gene: TRBV5-1; CDR3aa: ASSPGGPDTQY
j_gene: TRBJ2-2; v_gene: TRBV30; CDR3aa: AWAVSFTGELF
j_gene: TRBJ2-7; v_gene: TRBV7-2; CDR3aa: ASSSRTSGRGEY
j_gene: TRBJ1-2; v_gene: TRBV6-5; CDR3aa: ASSYKAGGGYGYT
j_gene: TRBJ1-6; v_gene: TRBV9; CDR3aa: ASSWGGSSYNSPLH
j_gene: TRBJ2-7; v_gene: TRBV6-5; CDR3aa: ASQVQGAGEQY
j_gene: TRBJ2-7; v_gene: TRBV27; CDR3aa: ASSLEDGAYEQY
j_gene: TRBJ2-7; v_gene: TRBV21-1; CDR3aa: ASSKARTSEKNSYEQY
j_gene: TRBJ2-3; v_gene: TRBV7-9; CDR3aa: ASSSTRERTDTQY
j_gene: TRBJ2-2; v_gene: TRBV4-1; CDR3aa: ASEPGLVFTGELF
j_gene: TRBJ2-5; v_gene: TRBV4-1; CDR3aa: ASSQVTKVEGETQY
j_gene: TRBJ2-7; v_gene: TRBV29-1; CDR3aa: SVKSSGYEQY
j_gene: TRBJ1-4; v_gene: TRBV6-5; CDR3aa: ASRQTGGSEKLF
j_gene: TRBJ2-7; v_gene: TRBV6-2/TRBV6-3; CDR3aa: ASSYSTEGYEQY
j_gene: TRBJ1-1; v_gene: TRBV19; CDR3aa: ASSITGTGGTEAF
j_gene: TRBJ2-7; v_gene: TRBV21-1; CDR3aa: ASSKHRDRGLHEQY